The 29 T cell receptor beta chains listed next were all sequenced from one sample in a study of cytomegalovirus exposure and HLA in healthy donors. The PCR made use of 60 Vbeta and 13 Jbeta primers. Clones were read by immunoSEQ multiplex PCR, and TCRdb kept only the in-frame ones, dropping some. The sample shows about 160,000 clones, 80% to 90% of them seen only once. Sequenced input: PBMCs. Receptor source: a man aged 18 to 29 in good health and CMV-seropositive.

This chain joins TRBV29-1 and TRBJ2-7; TRBD1 matches 11 bases. V gave up 2 bases and J gave up 2 bases; unmatched junction bases: 5. The CDR3 runs to 15 residues. Germline CDR1 and CDR2: SQVTM and ANQGSEA. CDR3 nucleotide sequence: TGCAGCGTTGAAAGACCGGGACAGGGGGCCTACGAGCAGTACTTC. Translating gives CSVERPGQGAYEQYF.

The chain joins TRBV10-3 to TRBJ2-1; possibly TRBD1 for D (6 bases). Trimming took off 6 bases at V and 5 bases at J, with 14 bases between the two ends. This CDR3 has 14 amino acids. Germline values: CDR1 ENHRY, CDR2 SYGVKD. In DNA, the CDR3 is TGTGCCATCAGCCCAGGGGAGCTGGACAATGAGCAGTTCTTC. Amino acids: CAISPGELDNEQFF.

V usage is TRBV5-5 and J usage is TRBJ2-2, with D perhaps TRBD1 (5 bases). CDR3 size: 15 residues. Germline values: CDR1 SGHKS, CDR2 YYEKEE (reference sequence). Trimming took 2 bases from V and 5 from J, leaving 13 bases between them. CDR3 sequence (DNA): TGTGCCAGCAGCTTCAGGGCGGCTCAGACCGGGGAGCTGTTTTTT. This sequence encodes CASSFRAAQTGELFF.

V and J are TRBV7-8 and TRBJ1-1, with D uncertain. Germline CDR1 SGHVS, CDR2 FQNEAQ. V lost 1 base, J lost 5 bases, and 14 bases lay in between. The CDR3 consists of 15 residues. Here the CDR3 reads CASSLGAAGFTEAFF. CDR3 nucleotide sequence: TGTGCCAGCAGCTTAGGGGCAGCAGGCTTTACTGAAGCTTTCTTT.

The chain couples TRBV13 to TRBJ2-5; TRBD1 is a possible D gene (5 bases). The V and J ends lost 2 bases and 1 base respectively, with 20 bases between them. CDR3 size: 18 residues. CDR1 is PRHDT and CDR2 is FYEKMQ in the germline V gene (reference sequence). CDR3 nucleotides: TGTGCCAGCAGCTTAAACTCTTGGGCAGGGCTATCCCAAGAGACCCAGTACTTC. This translates into CASSLNSWAGLSQETQYF.

The CDR3 is CASSAWTSGEQETQYF. In DNA, the CDR3 is TGTGCCAGCAGCGCTTGGACTAGCGGGGAGCAAGAGACCCAGTACTTC. The J gene is TRBJ2-5, the V gene TRBV14; 12 nucleotides line up with TRBD2. V gave up 5 bases and J gave up 2 bases; unmatched junction bases: 6. The CDR3 runs 16 residues. Germline V gene sequence: CDR1 SGHDN, CDR2 FVKESK.

The chain joins TRBV5-8 to TRBJ1-2; no reliable D call. The CDR3 spans 13 residues. V was pared by 0 bases and J by 6 bases, with 9 bases between. Per germline, CDR1 SGHTS and CDR2 YDEGEE. CDR3 sequence reads: CASSLVYVDGYTF. The CDR3 DNA reads TGTGCCAGCAGCTTGGTATACGTAGATGGCTACACCTTC.

The rearrangement links TRBV5-1 to TRBJ1-3; tentative D call: TRBD1 (5 bases). CDR3 length: 16 amino acids. V dropped 4 bases and J dropped 2 bases, with 16 bases sitting between them. CDR1 and CDR2 from the germline V gene are SGHRS and YFSETQ. This CDR3 is CASSVSPGGAGNTIYF. CDR3 bases: TGCGCCAGCAGCGTTTCCCCTGGGGGGGCTGGAAACACCATATATTTT.

V is TRBV4-2 and J is TRBJ1-2; 7 bases are shared with TRBD1. V lost 1 base to trimming and J lost 4 bases; unmatched junction nucleotides: 6. From germline, CDR1 is LGHNA and CDR2 YNFKEQ. The length of the CDR3 is 15 residues. Here the CDR3 DNA reads TGTGCCAGCAGCCAAGTAGGACAGGCCCCCTATGGCTACACCTTC. Amino acid sequence: CASSQVGQAPYGYTF.

J is TRBJ1-5 and V is TRBV6-1; D ambiguous. CDR3 size: 16 residues. V was pared by 4 bases and J by 7 bases, with 20 bases between. Germline assignment: CDR1 MNHNS and CDR2 SASEGT. The CDR3 sequence is CASSVSFGSGYQPQHF. CDR3 nucleotide sequence: TGTGCCAGCAGTGTAAGTTTTGGTTCGGGGTACCAGCCCCAGCATTTT.

This chain uses TRBV11-3 with TRBJ1-3; D is unresolved. From germline, CDR1 is SGHNT and CDR2 YENEEA. The CDR3 spans 15 residues. Trimming pared 4 bases from V and 0 bases from J, leaving 10 bases between. The CDR3 DNA reads TGTGCCAGCAGCTACTCTTCGATCTCTGGAAACACCATATATTTT. Residues: CASSYSSISGNTIYF. The full variable domain, its missing parts supplied by reference TRBV11-3 and TRBJ1-3, is EAGVVQSPRYKIIEKKQPVAFWCNPISGHNTLYWYLQNLGQGPELLIRYENEEAVDDSQLPKDRFSAERLKGVDSTLKIQPAELGDSAVYLCASSYSSISGNTIYFGEGSWLTVV.

This clone was recorded only once. The chain links TRBV2 to TRBJ2-6, with D possibly TRBD1 on 6 matching bases. The CDR3 is made up of 16 amino acids. Trimming pared 8 bases from V and 2 bases from J, leaving 16 bases between. Germline-derived CDR1 and CDR2 are SNHLY and FYNNEI. In DNA form, the CDR3 reads TGTGCCAGCGAGGGGGTCACGGGTCCTGGGGCCAACGTCCTGACTTTC. It encodes CASEGVTGPGANVLTF.

The gene calls are TRBV21-1 and TRBJ1-1; the D segment call TRBD1 is taken from the table without a DNA check. TRBV21-1 corresponds to a pseudogene. There are 16 residues in the CDR3. CDR3 region: CASSSDSDKDNTEAFF. The CDR3 DNA sequence: TGTGCCAGCAGCAGCGACAGCGATAAAGATAACACTGAAGCTTTCTTT.

This chain joins TRBV6-4 and TRBJ1-2; no clear D gene. The ends were cut back, 0 bases at V and 8 bases at J, with 16 bases in the middle. CDR1 and CDR2 from the germline V gene are MRHNA and SNTAGT. This CDR3 is built from 15 residues. This CDR3 reads CASSDSARSSYGYTF. The CDR3 region has the DNA TGTGCCAGCAGTGACTCAGCCAGGTCCTCATACGGCTACACCTTC.

The rearrangement uses TRBV15 and TRBJ2-7; 8 nucleotides agree with TRBD2. The CDR3 loop spans 15 amino acids. Trimming took 1 base from V and 7 from J; bases not matched to a gene: 9. Germline V lookup: CDR1 LNHNV, CDR2 YYDKDF (reference sequence). DNA of the CDR3: TGTGCCACCAGCAGAGGAGCGGGGGCCCGGCGGGAGCAGTACTTC. Protein: CATSRGAGARREQYF. Complete variable domain (other parts from reference TRBV15 and TRBJ2-7): DAMVIQNPRYQVTQFGKPVTLSCSQTLNHNVMYWYQQKSSQAPKLLFHYYDKDFNNEADTPDNFQSRRPNTSFCFLDIRSPGLGDTAMYLCATSRGAGARREQYFGPGTRLTVT.

The chain recombines TRBV6-4 with TRBJ1-1; 8 positions agree with TRBD1. Germline loops: CDR1 MRHNA, CDR2 SNTAGT. CDR3 length: 14 residues. After removal of 6 bases from V and 3 bases from J, the junction contained 6 bases not matched to a gene. The CDR3 DNA reads as TGTGCCAGCAGATCTACGGACAGGGACACTGAAGCTTTCTTT. Protein sequence: CASRSTDRDTEAFF.

The chain carries TRBV7-8 and TRBJ1-2; TRBD1 might be the D (5 bases). Germline values: CDR1 SGHVS, CDR2 FQNEAQ. V was cut by 5 bases and J by 6 bases, with 13 bases left in between. The CDR3 consists of 13 residues. The CDR3 loop is CASSPTSGDGYTF. CDR3 in DNA: TGTGCCAGCAGCCCCACATCGGGGGATGGCTACACCTTC.

Of note for this clone: One junction end does not reproduce the germline sequence, and a read error may be involved. This chain uses TRBV4-1 with TRBJ1-5; no firm D call. The germline CDR1 and CDR2 sequences are MGHRA and YSYEKL. The CDR3 length is 13 residues. The CDR3 sequence: CASSQGGYQPQHF. In nucleotides, the CDR3 is TGCGCCAGCAGTCAAGGAGGGTATCAGCCCCAGCATTTT.

A few counts support this clone. The genes are TRBV13 and TRBJ2-5, with TRBD2 identical over 10 bases. The CDR3 has 16 residues. The V segment lost 2 bases and the J segment 0 bases; nucleotides outside the gene matches: 3. CDR1 PRHDT and CDR2 FYEKMQ come from the germline V gene (reference sequence). CDR3 in amino acids: CASSLSLAGDQETQYF. CDR3 in DNA: TGTGCCAGCAGCTTAAGTCTAGCGGGGGACCAAGAGACCCAGTACTTC.

In this sample, this clone turned up a few times. The chain couples TRBV30 to TRBJ2-5; possible D gene TRBD1, 6 bases. The CDR3 length is 13 residues. The germline CDR1 and CDR2 sequences are GTSNPN and SVGIG (reference sequence). Trimming took 4 bases from V and 5 from J, leaving 14 bases between them. CDR3 sequence reads: CAWKGPRGETQYF. The CDR3 DNA is TGTGCCTGGAAGGGTCCAAGGGGGGAGACCCAGTACTTC.

The chain couples TRBV6-1 to TRBJ2-2, with 7 positions matching TRBD2. The CDR3 totals 15 residues. V lost 4 bases to trimming and J lost 2 bases; unmatched junction nucleotides: 4. Germline CDR1 is MNHNS and CDR2 is SASEGT. DNA for the CDR3: TGTGCCAGCAGTGCACCGGGACTAAACACCGGGGAGCTGTTTTTT. Protein sequence: CASSAPGLNTGELFF.

The V gene is TRBV7-9, the J gene TRBJ2-5, with unresolved D. In germline, CDR1 is SEHNR, CDR2 FQNEAQ (reference sequence). This CDR3 has 13 residues. The V gene lost 4 bases and the J gene lost 0 bases, with 6 bases spanning the gap. CDR3: CASSSRDQETQYF. CDR3 sequence (DNA): TGTGCCAGCAGCTCCCGAGACCAAGAGACCCAGTACTTC. The variable domain in full, completed from reference TRBV7-9 and TRBJ2-5, reads DTGVSQNPRHKITKRGQNVTFRCDPISEHNRLYWYRQTLGQGPEFLTYFQNEAQLEKSRLLSDRFSAERPKGSFSTLEIQRTEQGDSAMYLCASSSRDQETQYFGPGTRLLVL.

The J gene is TRBJ2-3, the V gene TRBV5-4; TRBD2 agrees at 13 bases. CDR3 length: 16 amino acids. Germline V gives CDR1 SGHNT, CDR2 YYREEE (reference sequence). The trim removed 3 bases at V and 2 bases at J, leaving 3 bases unmatched. The DNA of the CDR3 is TGTGCCAGCAGCTCGGGACTAGCGGGGATCACAGATACGCAGTATTTT. Amino acid sequence: CASSSGLAGITDTQYF.

This chain links TRBV7-2 with TRBJ2-5; D unclear. Trimming stripped 1 base from V and 3 bases from J, with 6 bases between. Germline CDR1 reads SGHTA; CDR2 reads FQGNSA. This CDR3 is 13 amino acids long. The DNA for the CDR3 is TGTGCCAGCAGCTTAGGGAGCGAAGAGACCCAGTACTTC. It codes for CASSLGSEETQYF.

V and J are TRBV7-9 and TRBJ2-7; D uncertain. CDR1 is SEHNR, CDR2 FQNEAQ, per germline (reference sequence). V lost 7 bases to trimming and J lost 6 bases, with 16 bases between them. This CDR3 region has 13 residues. The CDR3 nucleotides are TGTGCCAGCAACCTCAACCCCCAGTCCGAGCAGTACTTC. It is translated as CASNLNPQSEQYF.

The J gene is TRBJ2-5, the V gene TRBV19, with 11 bases identical to TRBD2. The germline gives CDR1 LNHDA, CDR2 SQIVND (reference sequence). This CDR3 spans 16 amino acids. V lost 5 bases, J lost 2 bases, and 7 bases stayed unmatched. The CDR3 DNA reads as TGTGCCAGTAGTGCCGGACTAGCGGGTTTACAAGAGACCCAGTACTTC. Translating it yields CASSAGLAGLQETQYF.

The V call is TRBV15, the J call TRBJ1-2; tentative D call: TRBD1 (5 bases). The V and J ends lost 3 bases and 4 bases respectively, with 12 bases between them. CDR3 length: 14 residues. Per the germline V gene, CDR1 is LNHNV and CDR2 is YYDKDF (reference sequence). CDR3 sequence (DNA): TGTGCCACCAGCAGGGGGGGGGAAGGCTATGGCTACACCTTC. Protein product: CATSRGGEGYGYTF.

This chain links TRBV7-2 with TRBJ2-7; 12 nucleotides match TRBD2. Germline assignment: CDR1 SGHTA and CDR2 FQGNSA. The V and J ends lost 1 base and 7 bases, in that order; junction bases with no gene match: 8. The CDR3 is 16 residues long. CDR3 sequence (DNA): TGTGCCAGCAGCTTAGGGGCTAGCGGGGGGGAGAGGGAGCAGTACTTC. It codes for CASSLGASGGEREQYF. Full variable domain (remainder filled in from reference TRBV7-2 and TRBJ2-7): GAGVSQSPSNKVTEKGKDVELRCDPISGHTALYWYRQSLGQGLEFLIYFQGNSAPDKSGLPSDRFSAERTGGSVSTLTIQRTQQEDSAVYLCASSLGASGGEREQYFGPGTRLTVT.

This clone was found a few times. CDR3 nucleotides: TGTGCCAGCAGCGGGACAGGGGGCGGCTACACCTTC. This translates into CASSGTGGGYTF. This chain joins TRBV2 and TRBJ1-2, with TRBD1 identical over 12 bases. V lost 6 bases, J lost 8 bases, and 1 base stayed unmatched. From germline, CDR1 is SNHLY and CDR2 FYNNEI. This CDR3 is built from 12 residues. Looking up the rest from reference TRBV2 and TRBJ1-2 gives the full variable domain: EPEVTQTPSHQVTQMGQEVILRCVPISNHLYFYWYRQILGQKVEFLVSFYNNEISEKSEIFDDQFSVERPDGSNFTLKIRSTKLEDSAMYFCASSGTGGGYTFGSGTRLTVV.